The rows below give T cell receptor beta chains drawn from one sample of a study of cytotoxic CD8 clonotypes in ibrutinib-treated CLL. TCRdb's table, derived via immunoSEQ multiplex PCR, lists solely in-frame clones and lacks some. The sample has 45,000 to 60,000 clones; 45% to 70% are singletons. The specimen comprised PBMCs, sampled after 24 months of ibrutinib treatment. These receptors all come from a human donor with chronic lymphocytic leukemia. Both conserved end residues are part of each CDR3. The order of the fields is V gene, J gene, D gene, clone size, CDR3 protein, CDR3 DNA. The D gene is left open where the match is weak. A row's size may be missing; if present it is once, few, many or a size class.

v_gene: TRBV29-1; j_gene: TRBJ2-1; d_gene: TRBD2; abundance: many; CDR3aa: CSVEKTSGSLNEQFF; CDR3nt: TGCAGCGTTGAAAAGACTAGCGGGAGTCTGAATGAGCAGTTCTTC
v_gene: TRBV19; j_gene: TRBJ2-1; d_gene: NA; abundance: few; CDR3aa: CASSIGSGRGSYNEQFF; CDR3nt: TGTGCCAGTAGTATAGGCTCAGGTCGGGGCTCCTACAATGAGCAGTTCTTC
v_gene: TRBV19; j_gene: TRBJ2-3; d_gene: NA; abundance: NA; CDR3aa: CASSLVFPTGTQYF; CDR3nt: TGTGCCAGTAGTCTGGTTTTCCCGACGGGTACGCAGTATTTT
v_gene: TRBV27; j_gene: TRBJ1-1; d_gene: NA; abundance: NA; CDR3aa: CASSGTGLTEAFF; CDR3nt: TGTGCCAGCAGTGGAACAGGGCTCACTGAAGCTTTCTTT
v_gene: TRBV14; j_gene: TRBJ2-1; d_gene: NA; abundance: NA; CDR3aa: CASRGTGVSYNEQFF; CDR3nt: TGTGCCAGCAGAGGTACGGGAGTCTCCTACAATGAGCAGTTCTTC
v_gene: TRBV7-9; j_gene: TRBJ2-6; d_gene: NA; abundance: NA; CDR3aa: CASRIGQMVAGANVLTF; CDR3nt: TGTGCCAGCAGGATAGGACAGATGGTGGCTGGGGCCAACGTCCTGACTTTC
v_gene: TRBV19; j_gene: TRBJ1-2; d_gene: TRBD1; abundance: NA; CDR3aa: CASRATGGRGYTF; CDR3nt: TGTGCCAGTAGGGCAACAGGGGGCCGTGGCTACACCTTC
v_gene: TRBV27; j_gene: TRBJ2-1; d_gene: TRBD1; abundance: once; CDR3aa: CASRTGGVSVQQFF; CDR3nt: TGTGCCAGCAGGACAGGGGGCGTGTCTGTCCAGCAGTTCTTC
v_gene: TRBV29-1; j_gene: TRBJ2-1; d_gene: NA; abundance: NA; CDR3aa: CSVEIREVYEQFF; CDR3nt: TGCAGCGTTGAGATCAGGGAGGTCTATGAGCAGTTCTTC
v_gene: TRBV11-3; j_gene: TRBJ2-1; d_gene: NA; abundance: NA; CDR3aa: CASSLERDVEQFF; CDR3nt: TGTGCCAGCAGCTTAGAAAGGGACGTTGAGCAGTTCTTC
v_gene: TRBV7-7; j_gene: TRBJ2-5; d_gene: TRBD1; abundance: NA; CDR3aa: CASSLAPRQGGETQYF; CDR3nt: TGTGCCAGCAGCTTAGCTCCCCGACAGGGGGGAGAGACCCAGTACTTC
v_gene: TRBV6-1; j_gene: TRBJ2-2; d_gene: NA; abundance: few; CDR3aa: CASSEQGGGTGELFF; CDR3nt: TGTGCCAGCAGTGAACAGGGAGGAGGCACCGGGGAGCTGTTTTTT
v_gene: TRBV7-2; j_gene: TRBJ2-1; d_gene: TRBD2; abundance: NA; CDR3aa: CASSLGVSLAGEQFF; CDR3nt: TGTGCCAGCAGCTTAGGAGTTTCGCTAGCGGGGGAGCAGTTCTTC
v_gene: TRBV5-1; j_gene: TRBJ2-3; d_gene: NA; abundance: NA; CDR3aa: CASSRDMGSRADTQYF; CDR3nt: TGCGCCAGCAGCCGAGACATGGGGTCGCGGGCAGATACGCAGTATTTT
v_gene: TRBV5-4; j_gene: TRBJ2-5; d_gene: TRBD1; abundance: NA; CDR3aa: CASSSRRTGQGASETQYF; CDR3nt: TGTGCCAGCAGCTCCCGCAGGACGGGACAGGGGGCATCAGAGACCCAGTACTTC
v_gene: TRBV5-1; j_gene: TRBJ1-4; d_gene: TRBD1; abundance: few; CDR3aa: CASRGVQGDEKLFF; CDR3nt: TGCGCCAGCAGAGGAGTACAGGGGGATGAAAAACTGTTTTTT
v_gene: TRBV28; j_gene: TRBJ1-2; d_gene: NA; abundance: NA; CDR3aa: CASSDFFADNYGYTF; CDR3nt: TGTGCCAGCAGTGACTTCTTCGCGGATAACTATGGCTACACCTTC
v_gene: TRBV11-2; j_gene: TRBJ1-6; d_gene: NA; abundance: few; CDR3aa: CASSPPVRTYNSPLHF; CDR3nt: TGTGCCAGCAGCCCCCCCGTGAGAACCTATAATTCACCCCTCCACTTT
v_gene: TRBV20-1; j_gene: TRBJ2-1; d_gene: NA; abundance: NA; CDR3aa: CSAIPRHEQFF; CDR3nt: TGCAGTGCCATCCCTAGACATGAGCAGTTCTTC
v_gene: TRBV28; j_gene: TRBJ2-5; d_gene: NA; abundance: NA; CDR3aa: CASSSPGGRQETQYF; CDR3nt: TGTGCCAGCAGCTCCCCCGGGGGCCGACAAGAGACCCAGTACTTC
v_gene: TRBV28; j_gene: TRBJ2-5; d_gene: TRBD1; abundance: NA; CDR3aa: CASSLSGQGDETQYF; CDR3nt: TGTGCCAGCAGTCTCTCGGGACAGGGAGACGAGACCCAGTACTTC
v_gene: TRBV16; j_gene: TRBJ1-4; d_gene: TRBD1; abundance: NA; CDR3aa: CASSATGTGNEKLFF; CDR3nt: TGTGCCAGCAGCGCCACCGGGACAGGGAATGAAAAACTGTTTTTT
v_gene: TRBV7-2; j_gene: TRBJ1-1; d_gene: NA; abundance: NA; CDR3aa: CASSLDRTSYTEAFF; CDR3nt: TGTGCCAGCAGCTTAGATCGGACCTCTTACACTGAAGCTTTCTTT
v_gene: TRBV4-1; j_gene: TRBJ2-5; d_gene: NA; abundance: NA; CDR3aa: CASSQDQTDRTQYF; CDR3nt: TGCGCCAGCAGCCAAGACCAAACTGACCGAACCCAGTACTTC
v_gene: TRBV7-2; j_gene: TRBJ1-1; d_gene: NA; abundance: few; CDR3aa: CASSLDFPTVHTEAFF; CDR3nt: TGTGCCAGCAGCTTAGATTTTCCCACAGTACACACTGAAGCTTTCTTT
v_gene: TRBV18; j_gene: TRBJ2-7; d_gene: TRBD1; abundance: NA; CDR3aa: CASSLPTGAYEQYF; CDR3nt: TGTGCCAGCTCACTTCCGACAGGGGCCTACGAGCAGTACTTC